The present T cell receptor beta chain was sequenced within a study of T-cell memory formation after mild COVID-19. Overall study context: TCR clusters largely stayed donor specific. Points from the study as a whole: CD4+ bias marked clones expanding day 15 to 37, unlike balanced contracting clones. Second-wave clones reaching peak frequency on day 37 lacked confirmed SARS-CoV-2 specificity.

In this sample, this clonotype turned up a few times. Antigen: not known. CDR1 is SGDLS, CDR2 YYNGEE, per germline. V was shortened by 0 bases and J by 4 bases, with 22 bases between the two germline ends. The CDR3 length is 19 residues. Via MiXCR, TCRdb re-called the 5' RACE reads, giving one row per CDR3 protein. The data contain a few hundred thousand distinct CDR3 sequences, less than 25% of them singletons. The sample consisted of PBMCs or a T cell subset sorted from them (not recorded which). This TCR was sampled from an adult woman who had mild COVID-19 (a few samples of this study predate the infection). Cell type and time point are not known. This chain connects TRBV9 to TRBJ2-2, with D tentatively TRBD1 (5 bases). In DNA form, the CDR3 reads TGTGCCAGCAGCGTAGATGGTTCGCCGGCAGGCAGGGCCACCGGGGAGCTGTTTTTT. Its protein is CASSVDGSPAGRATGELFF.